The entry below describes one T cell receptor beta chain. Its specificity is not known. Included in the TCR beta cDNA libraries were unique molecular identifiers. TCRdb recomputed calls from the PCR reads with MiXCR, one row per CDR3 protein. The top ten hold 11% of the sample, which has hundreds of thousands of distinct CDR3 sequences, 59% seen once. The data were taken from a study of post-analysis software for immune sequencing data. Study-level findings and limits: Among multiple sclerosis patients, normalized Chao1 diversity was significantly below that of controls. Controls had lower frequencies than patients of 4 or 5 TRBV segments, which included TRBV5-6, TRBV5-1 and TRBV20-1.

Germline-derived CDR1 and CDR2 are MNHEY and SVGAGI. CDR3 length: 13 residues. With V trimmed by 7 bases and J by 5 bases, 7 bases remained unmatched. This clonotype was obtained from a girl aged 2-10 years with multiple sclerosis. The material sequenced was blood. V gene TRBV6-5 combines with J gene TRBJ1-1; the match to TRBD1 covers 7 bases. The CDR3 protein is CASMRQGSTEAFF. Written as DNA, the CDR3 is TGTGCCAGCATGCGACAGGGTTCAACTGAAGCTTTCTTT.